This T cell receptor (beta chain) was sequenced during a study of shared clonotypes between healthy human individuals. Positively selected for CCR7, the CD45RO-negative cells used as naive CD8 cells excluded terminally differentiated effector memory CD45RA+ cells. Clones were read by immunoSEQ multiplex PCR, and TCRdb kept only the in-frame ones, dropping some. This table has about 2.1 million clones, under 95% appearing once. Germline lookup yields CDR1 PRHDT and CDR2 FYEKMQ (reference sequence). This CDR3 spans 14 amino acids. Trimming removed 4 bases from V and 2 bases from J, with 11 bases in between.

This TCR derives from a young man in good health. Some clones in this sample may be carry-over from other donors' samples. The chain has TRBV13 and TRBJ2-5; no firm D call. Sample: naive CD8+ T cells from PBMCs. This CDR3 reads CASSSLGAQETQYF. The CDR3 DNA reads as TGTGCCAGCAGCTCCCTTGGCGCTCAAGAGACCCAGTACTTC.